Presented here are 4 T cell receptor beta chains from one specimen sequenced in a study of T cells expressing NK-cell markers. Reprocessing the 5' RACE reads, TCRdb reports a single entry for every CDR3 protein and omits DNA. This sample carries some 500,000 distinct CDR3 sequences, with more than 1.4% going to the ten biggest clones. Material for sequencing was blood T cells: a sorted CD56 or NKG2C T cell subset, CD4+ or CD8+ T cells, or bulk PBMC T cells (not recorded which). Receptors were obtained from a woman aged 45-65 years in good health.

This chain links TRBV12-3 or TRBV12-4 with TRBJ2-3; TCRdb's assignment of TRBD1 cannot be checked, as there is no DNA. The CDR3 spans 15 residues. CDR3 in amino acids: CASSTTGGFTDTQYF.

The rearrangement uses TRBV20-1 and TRBJ1-2; TCRdb's D call, TRBD1, is unchecked because there is no DNA. Germline assignment: CDR1 DFQATT and CDR2 SNEGSKA (reference sequence). The CDR3 runs 14 residues. The CDR3 reads CSAIHRVINYGYTF.

The chain links TRBV3-1 to TRBJ1-2. This CDR3 is built from 14 residues. Germline V lookup: CDR1 LGHDT, CDR2 YNNKEL (reference sequence). This CDR3 is CASNDESRGIGYTF.

The chain employs TRBV12-3 or TRBV12-4 and TRBJ2-4. CDR3 length equals 14 residues. The CDR3 reads CASSYTIAKNIQYF.